The 10 T cell receptor beta chains listed next were all sequenced from one sample in a study of robustness of blood B and T cell sequencing. Instead of genomic DNA, mRNA was used to measure TCR beta repertoires. cDNA synthesis used template switching with a 5' universal priming oligo. Each cDNA molecule was tagged by a 12-nucleotide random UMI. TCRdb reprocessed the PCR reads with MiXCR, giving one entry per CDR3 protein. The table has under 4,500 distinct CDR3 sequences, under 70% seen once. Specimen: peripheral blood. The receptors were sampled from a human donor in good health.

Only a few counts were recorded for this clonotype. The V call is TRBV15, the J call TRBJ1-2; 8 bases align to TRBD1. Germline CDR1 is LNHNV and CDR2 is YYDKDF (reference sequence). This CDR3 spans 14 amino acids. Trimming took 8 bases from V and 8 from J; bases not matched to a gene: 13. Here the CDR3 DNA reads TGTGCCACCGGTGAAGACAGGGGATATGGAGGCTACACCTTC. Translated, it gives CATGEDRGYGGYTF.

This clonotype was seen more than once but under ten times. The V gene is TRBV6-1, the J gene TRBJ2-3; D is tentatively TRBD1 or TRBD2 (5 bases each). CDR1 MNHNS and CDR2 SASEGT come from the germline V gene. V lost 5 bases, J lost 6 bases, and 12 bases lay in between. The CDR3 is 13 residues long. As DNA, the CDR3 is TGTGCCAGCAGTCCTGGGGGAGTTGATACGCAGTATTTT. This gives the protein CASSPGGVDTQYF.

This clonotype was picked up one time. The gene calls are TRBV20-1 and TRBJ2-2; TRBD2 matches 7 bases. The germline CDR1 and CDR2 sequences are DFQATT and SNEGSKA (reference sequence). V trimming: 6 bases; J trimming: 3 bases; junction bases outside the gene matches: 10. This CDR3 spans 15 amino acids. CDR3 bases: TGCAGTGCCCCCAGGGAGGGCGCAGACACCGGGGAGCTGTTTTTT. Its protein is CSAPREGADTGELFF.

V is TRBV5-1 and J is TRBJ2-7, with D possibly being TRBD2 (5 bases). V dropped 1 base and J dropped 3 bases, with 14 bases sitting between them. This CDR3 has 15 residues. Germline V lookup: CDR1 SGHRS, CDR2 YFSETQ. The CDR3 reads CASSLIGGFNYEQYF. DNA for the CDR3: TGCGCCAGCAGCTTGATTGGAGGATTTAACTACGAGCAGTACTTC.

The chain couples TRBV5-1 to TRBJ2-7; the D gene is possibly TRBD2 (5 bases). Germline CDR1 reads SGHRS; CDR2 reads YFSETQ. The CDR3 length is 13 residues. The V end lost 0 bases, the J end lost 6 bases, and 10 bases lay between the germline ends. CDR3: CASSLGQEAEQYF. As DNA, the CDR3 is TGCGCCAGCAGCTTGGGGCAGGAGGCCGAGCAGTACTTC.

This clonotype was detected a few times. The chain is built from TRBV30 and TRBJ1-1; D gene ambiguous. Germline V gene lookup returns CDR1 GTSNPN and CDR2 SVGIG (reference sequence). The CDR3 extends over 13 amino acids. V lost 3 bases and J lost 3, with 11 bases in between. The CDR3 loop is CAWRERTYTEAFF. CDR3 nucleotide sequence: TGTGCCTGGAGAGAAAGGACCTACACTGAAGCTTTCTTT.

The chain employs TRBV11-2 and TRBJ2-1; 7 bases align to TRBD1. V was pared by 3 bases and J by 7 bases, with 9 bases of the junction left unmatched. CDR1 is SGHAT and CDR2 is FQNNGV in the germline V gene. The CDR3 consists of 15 residues. The DNA of the CDR3 is TGTGCCAGCAGCTTCTTACGAAGGGGGCGGAATGAGCAGTTCTTC. Translating gives CASSFLRRGRNEQFF.

DNA for the CDR3: TGTGCCAGCAGCCCTATCAACTATGGCTACACCTTC. Residues: CASSPINYGYTF. The chain carries TRBV7-9 and TRBJ1-2; unclear D gene. This CDR3 has 12 amino acids. Trimming removed 5 bases from V and 2 bases from J, with 6 bases in between. CDR1 and CDR2 (germline): SEHNR, FQNEAQ (reference sequence).

V gene TRBV6-2 or TRBV6-3 combines with J gene TRBJ1-2, with TRBD1 as a possible D gene (6 bases). Trimming shortened V by 5 bases and J by 4 bases, and 14 bases separated the two germline ends. CDR3 length: 14 residues. The germline CDR1 and CDR2 sequences are MNHEY and SVGEGT. CDR3 DNA: TGTGCCAGCAGTGAGACAGGTTACGCCTATGGCTACACCTTC. Translation: CASSETGYAYGYTF.

This chain joins TRBV24-1 and TRBJ1-1; D gene ambiguous. V was cut by 9 bases and J by 2 bases, with 6 bases left in between. The germline V gene encodes CDR1 KGHDR and CDR2 SFDVKD. The CDR3 is made up of 11 amino acids. This CDR3 is CATGDNTEAFF. The CDR3 bases are TGTGCCACCGGAGATAACACTGAAGCTTTCTTT.